Reported below is one T cell receptor (beta chain). The antigen is undetermined. These data are taken from a study of cytomegalovirus exposure and HLA in healthy donors. The study's findings and limits: TCR beta chains numbering 150 to 200 were designated cytomegalovirus-associated. Cytomegalovirus status, reportedly, was diagnosed with high specificity and sensitivity by the classifier.

Generated by immunoSEQ multiplex PCR, the TCRdb table keeps only in-frame clones and is missing some. The table records 150,000 to 200,000 clones, roughly 91% of them present only once. Germline V gene data show CDR1 as SGHAT and CDR2 as FQNNGV. The CDR3 is 13 residues long. With 2 bases removed from V and 9 bases from J, the gap between germline ends came to 11 bases. The sequence derives from a man between 18 and 29 years old in good health and CMV-seronegative. V usage is TRBV11-2 and J usage is TRBJ2-1, with D perhaps TRBD2 (6 bases). The sequenced sample was PBMCs. CDR3 residues: CASSLHWRGEQFF. CDR3 in DNA: TGTGCCAGCAGCTTACATTGGCGGGGTGAGCAGTTCTTC.